This entry lists 29 T cell receptor beta chains sequenced from one sample in a study of CXCR3-negative and CXCR3-positive naive CD8 T cells. The study's findings and limits: CXCR3-positive naive cells carried more hydrophobic TRB CDR3s than CXCR3-negative ones.

Researchers prepared the TRB cDNA libraries using 5' RACE with UMI labels. For each CDR3 protein, TCRdb gives one entry from its re-call of the 5' RACE reads, without DNA. Found here are 95,000 to 100,000 distinct CDR3 sequences; the top ten clones hold less than 1.1%. These receptors are not linked to any known antigen. The sequenced material came from naive CXCR3+ CD8+ T cells from blood. The subset was: CD45RO-CCR7+CD27+CD95- naive CD8+ T cells expressing CXCR3 (TNR3+). These receptors originate from a human donor in good health. Some clones in this sample may be carry-over from other donors' samples.

This chain uses TRBV6-2 or TRBV6-3 with TRBJ2-1; the TRBD1 assignment by TCRdb is unverifiable without DNA. CDR1 MNHEY and CDR2 SVGEGT come from the germline V gene. The CDR3 runs to 14 residues. The CDR3 here is CASIPTGVYNEQFF.

The chain has TRBV5-6 and TRBJ2-5; TCRdb selects TRBD1, and the lack of DNA leaves this call unchecked. Germline CDR1 is SGHDT and CDR2 is YYEEEE. This CDR3 has 17 amino acids. The CDR3 protein is CASSPSGGAGGRETQYF.

This chain links TRBV6-2 or TRBV6-3 with TRBJ2-1. Germline V lookup: CDR1 MNHEY, CDR2 SVGEGT. There are 13 residues in the CDR3. CDR3 in amino acids: CASSRHRYDEQFF.

The J gene is TRBJ2-1, the V gene TRBV7-9; TCRdb's D call of TRBD2 is untestable without DNA. CDR3 length: 17 amino acids. Germline values: CDR1 SEHNR, CDR2 FQNEAQ (reference sequence). CDR3: CASSSTTRLAGENEQFF.

The chain couples TRBV4-1 to TRBJ2-7; there is no DNA to check the TCRdb D call of TRBD1. Germline V lookup: CDR1 MGHRA, CDR2 YSYEKL. This CDR3 spans 14 amino acids. CDR3 sequence: CASSLVGGSYEQYF.

The rearrangement links TRBV27 to TRBJ2-7. The germline CDR1 and CDR2 sequences are MNHEY and SMNVEV (reference sequence). The CDR3 spans 14 residues. The CDR3 region is CASSFINSPYEQYF.

The chain combines TRBV6-6 with TRBJ1-1. Per the germline V gene, CDR1 is MNHNY and CDR2 is SVGAGI (reference sequence). The CDR3 extends over 14 amino acids. This CDR3 is CASTPGGMNTEAFF.

The chain has TRBV2 and TRBJ2-7; the D call from TCRdb, TRBD1, cannot be confirmed without DNA. There are 15 residues in the CDR3. Germline V CDR1 and CDR2: SNHLY, FYNNEI. The CDR3 spells CASSGTGGARWEQYF.

The genes are TRBV6-2 or TRBV6-3 and TRBJ2-7; checking the TCRdb D call of TRBD2 is not possible without DNA. The CDR3 contains 17 residues. Germline V CDR1 and CDR2: MNHEY, SVGEGT. This CDR3 reads CASSSTTSGGLHDEQYF.

The chain links TRBV27 to TRBJ2-3; TCRdb returns TRBD1, unconfirmable since there is no DNA. This CDR3 contains 13 residues. Germline V gene data show CDR1 as MNHEY and CDR2 as SMNVEV (reference sequence). The CDR3 reads CASSLTPPDTQYF.

The rearrangement links TRBV29-1 to TRBJ2-7; TCRdb outputs TRBD2, but without DNA this stays unchecked. This CDR3 is built from 13 residues. Germline V gene sequence: CDR1 SQVTM, CDR2 ANQGSEA. The CDR3 reads CSVESGGAYEQYF.

The V gene is TRBV27, the J gene TRBJ2-3; TCRdb's D call of TRBD2 is untestable without DNA. The CDR3 loop spans 15 amino acids. Germline assignment: CDR1 MNHEY and CDR2 SMNVEV (reference sequence). The CDR3 protein is CASSWLAGGTDTQYF.

V usage is TRBV12-3 or TRBV12-4 and J usage is TRBJ1-2; the D gene TCRdb calls, TRBD1, cannot be checked with no DNA. CDR3 length: 13 amino acids. The CDR3 is CASTGTATYGYTF.

The gene calls are TRBV7-9 and TRBJ1-1. Germline V gene lookup returns CDR1 SEHNR and CDR2 FQNEAQ (reference sequence). The CDR3 sequence is 14 residues long. The CDR3 region is CASSLIDPNTEAFF.

The chain combines TRBV19 with TRBJ1-2; no DNA is available, so the TRBD1 call from TCRdb remains unchecked. The germline CDR1 and CDR2 sequences are LNHDA and SQIVND (reference sequence). CDR3 length: 16 amino acids. The chain's CDR3 is CASSIPTGGDPYGYTF. Together with reference TRBV19 and TRBJ1-2, the CDR3 gives the full variable domain: DGGITQSPKYLFRKEGQNVTLSCEQNLNHDAMYWYRQDPGQGLRLIYYSQIVNDFQKGDIAEGYSVSREKKESFPLTVTSAQKNPTAFYLCASSIPTGGDPYGYTFGSGTRLTVV.

The J gene is TRBJ1-3, the V gene TRBV7-9; absent DNA, TCRdb's TRBD1 call cannot be checked. There are 14 residues in the CDR3. Germline V gives CDR1 SEHNR, CDR2 FQNEAQ (reference sequence). The CDR3 sequence is CASRPDRAGNTIYF.

J is TRBJ2-1 and V is TRBV12-3 or TRBV12-4; the D call from TCRdb, TRBD1, cannot be confirmed without DNA. CDR3 size: 16 residues. The chain's CDR3 is CASSLGQGAIPNEQFF.

The chain couples TRBV10-3 to TRBJ1-2; TCRdb reports TRBD1, a call that lacks DNA to check it against. Germline loops: CDR1 ENHRY, CDR2 SYGVKD. This CDR3 has 12 amino acids. This CDR3 reads CAMLDRSYGYTF.

The chain recombines TRBV3-1 with TRBJ1-6. The V gene's germline CDR1 is LGHDT and CDR2 YNNKEL (reference sequence). The CDR3 runs 14 residues. This CDR3 is CASKAAGETQALHF.

The rearrangement uses TRBV7-3 and TRBJ2-7; TCRdb's D gene call, TRBD2, goes unchecked for lack of DNA. The V gene's germline CDR1 is SGHTA and CDR2 FQGTGA. The CDR3 is 13 residues long. The CDR3 region is CASSLLAGDEQYF.

The chain joins TRBV18 to TRBJ2-2; the TCRdb call, TRBD2, lacks DNA for checking. The length of the CDR3 is 19 residues. The V gene's germline CDR1 is KGHSH and CDR2 LQKENI. This CDR3 is CASSPKLGLAGGLTGELFF.

J is TRBJ1-4 and V is TRBV18; TCRdb names TRBD1, which stays unverified in the absence of DNA. The CDR3 contains 15 residues. Per germline, CDR1 KGHSH and CDR2 LQKENI. The CDR3 is CASSHPTGMDEKLFF.

J is TRBJ2-7 and V is TRBV6-6; TCRdb's D gene call, TRBD1, goes unchecked for lack of DNA. CDR3 length: 16 amino acids. Per germline, CDR1 MNHNY and CDR2 SVGAGI (reference sequence). CDR3 protein: CASSYSRDRGGYEQYF.

The J gene is TRBJ2-2, the V gene TRBV4-1; TCRdb outputs TRBD2, but without DNA this stays unchecked. This CDR3 has 21 residues. Looked up from germline, CDR1 is MGHRA and CDR2 is YSYEKL. The chain's CDR3 is CASSHPPWGLAGGPNTGELFF.

The chain couples TRBV4-1 to TRBJ2-1. CDR1 and CDR2 from the germline V gene are MGHRA and YSYEKL. The CDR3 covers 13 residues. CDR3 in amino acids: CASSQSKHNEQFF.

V usage is TRBV20-1 and J usage is TRBJ1-3. The CDR3 covers 13 residues. The germline gives CDR1 DFQATT, CDR2 SNEGSKA (reference sequence). CDR3 loop: CSARVYSGNTIYF.

The CDR3: CASSPGQGIDTQYF. This rearrangement joins TRBV7-9 to TRBJ2-3; absent DNA, TCRdb's TRBD1 call cannot be checked. This CDR3 has 14 residues. CDR1 is SEHNR and CDR2 is FQNEAQ in the germline V gene (reference sequence).

J is TRBJ1-5 and V is TRBV5-1. In germline, CDR1 is SGHRS, CDR2 YFSETQ. This CDR3 comprises 16 residues. The chain's CDR3 is CASSLEGSGYGQPQHF.

The rearrangement joins TRBV7-6 to TRBJ1-3. The length of the CDR3 is 14 residues. From germline, CDR1 is SGHVS and CDR2 FNYEAQ. CDR3 in amino acids: CASSLEGVGNTIYF.